Shown below are 17 T cell receptor beta chains from a single sample sequenced in a study of PD-L1 blockade in urothelial cancer. The protocol was immunoSEQ multiplex PCR, while the TCRdb copy is restricted to in-frame clones and leaves out a portion. The sample lists about 49,000 clones; 87% were seen once. The material was PBMCs, obtained around atezolizumab (anti-PD-L1) treatment. These receptors were taken from a man between 60 and 75 years old with urothelial cancer.

V is TRBV19 and J is TRBJ1-6, with 7 bases lining up with TRBD1. The CDR3 has 15 amino acids. V lost 3 bases, J lost 7 bases, and 6 bases stayed unmatched. Germline assignment: CDR1 LNHDA and CDR2 SQIVND (reference sequence). The CDR3 spells CASSIREGANSPLHF. CDR3 sequence (DNA): TGTGCCAGTAGTATCCGTGAGGGGGCGAATTCACCCCTCCACTTT.

V gene TRBV29-1 combines with J gene TRBJ2-1; TRBD1 matches at 9 bases. CDR3 size: 15 residues. CDR1 SQVTM and CDR2 ANQGSEA come from the germline V gene. After removal of 3 bases from V and 5 bases from J, the junction contained 8 bases not matched to a gene. Here the CDR3 reads CSVEGGQGGDNEQFF. CDR3 coding DNA: TGCAGCGTTGAGGGGGGACAGGGAGGAGACAATGAGCAGTTCTTC.

The chain is built from TRBV6-1 and TRBJ1-4; the D is unclear. Germline V CDR1 and CDR2: MNHNS, SASEGT. This CDR3 has 11 residues. Trimming left V 6 bases short and J 6 bases short, with 5 bases between. The CDR3, as DNA: TGTGCCAGCAGGTCGGATGAAAAACTGTTTTTT. The encoded protein is CASRSDEKLFF.

This clone appeared once. The J gene is TRBJ2-5, the V gene TRBV11-2; 7 bases map to TRBD1. The CDR3 spans 15 residues. CDR1 and CDR2 from the germline V gene are SGHAT and FQNNGV. Trimming took 2 bases from V and 2 from J; bases not matched to a gene: 5. CDR3 sequence (DNA): TGTGCCAGCAGCTTAAACAGGGGCGTTCAAGAGACCCAGTACTTC. Protein product: CASSLNRGVQETQYF.

The chain uses TRBV6-4 and TRBJ2-3; D uncertain. From germline, CDR1 is MRHNA and CDR2 SNTAGT. Trimming removed 2 bases at V and 0 bases at J, with 3 bases between. The CDR3 length is 13 residues. CDR3 in DNA: TGTGCCAGCAGTGACCCTAGCACAGATACGCAGTATTTT. Protein sequence: CASSDPSTDTQYF.

In this sample, this clone turned up a few times. The chain employs TRBV10-2 and TRBJ2-5, with D possibly matching TRBD1 (5 bases). Germline V gene lookup returns CDR1 WSHSY and CDR2 SAAADI. Trimming pared 6 bases from V and 5 bases from J, leaving 13 bases between. The CDR3 is 13 amino acids. The CDR3 sequence: CASRLAGPETQYF. CDR3 DNA sequence: TGCGCCAGCAGGTTAGCAGGGCCGGAGACCCAGTACTTC.

V usage is TRBV10-1 and J usage is TRBJ2-3, with TRBD1 matching 7 bases. The CDR3 contains 13 residues. CDR1 is WNHNN, CDR2 SYGVQD, per germline (reference sequence). V gave up 2 bases and J gave up 6 bases; unmatched junction bases: 2. CDR3 sequence (DNA): TGCGCCAGCAGTGAGGGGACAGCTGATACGCAGTATTTT. The encoded protein is CASSEGTADTQYF.

This chain joins TRBV6-5 and TRBJ2-2; the D gene is possibly TRBD1 (7 bases). V was pared by 10 bases and J by 3 bases, with 15 bases between. The CDR3 is made up of 14 amino acids. Germline CDR1 and CDR2: MNHEY and SVGAGI. The CDR3 reads CAKEGALDTGELFF. The DNA for the CDR3 is TGTGCCAAGGAGGGGGCTCTAGACACCGGGGAGCTGTTTTTT.

CDR3 in amino acids: CASSQDNGGGAEETQYF. DNA of the CDR3: TGTGCCAGCAGCCAAGATAACGGCGGGGGGGCCGAAGAGACCCAGTACTTC. The chain uses TRBV4-2 and TRBJ2-5, with TRBD2 identical over 9 bases. Losses at the gene ends were 0 bases for V and 3 bases for J; bases not matched to a gene: 8. The CDR3 is 17 residues long. Looked up from germline, CDR1 is LGHNA and CDR2 is YNFKEQ.

This clone occurred once. This sequence joins TRBV27 and TRBJ2-5; 9 nucleotides line up with TRBD2. This CDR3 has 18 amino acids. In germline, CDR1 is MNHEY, CDR2 SMNVEV (reference sequence). After removal of 0 bases from V and 5 bases from J, the junction contained 13 bases not matched to a gene. The CDR3 nucleotides are TGTGCCAGCAGTTTATCCTTGGGTGGCGGGGGGGCGAGGGAGACCCAGTACTTC. Translating gives CASSLSLGGGGARETQYF.

V usage is TRBV7-9 and J usage is TRBJ2-7; weak D call: TRBD1 (6 bases). The CDR3 runs to 13 residues. Trimming left V 5 bases short and J 6 bases short, with 14 bases between. In germline, CDR1 is SEHNR, CDR2 FQNEAQ (reference sequence). In nucleotides, the CDR3 is TGTGCCAGCAGCCTTGGACAGCTTGGCGAGCAGTACTTC. Encoded protein: CASSLGQLGEQYF.

The J gene is TRBJ1-5, the V gene TRBV19; the D gene is possibly TRBD1 (5 bases). The CDR3 is 15 amino acids. The V end lost 1 base, the J end lost 6 bases, and 13 bases lay between the germline ends. The germline V gene has CDR1 LNHDA and CDR2 SQIVND (reference sequence). The CDR3 DNA reads TGTGCCAGTAGTATAGGCCCAGGGCCGGGTCAGCCCCAGCATTTT. This gives the protein CASSIGPGPGQPQHF.

The chain joins TRBV19 to TRBJ2-2; D might be TRBD1 (6 bases). This CDR3 contains 15 residues. V was pared by 9 bases and J by 0 bases, with 14 bases between. CDR1 is LNHDA and CDR2 is SQIVND in the germline V gene (reference sequence). The CDR3 spells CASKDSYTNTGELFF. The CDR3 DNA reads as TGTGCCAGCAAGGACAGTTACACGAACACCGGGGAGCTGTTTTTT. Together with reference TRBV19 and TRBJ2-2, the CDR3 gives the full variable domain: DGGITQSPKYLFRKEGQNVTLSCEQNLNHDAMYWYRQDPGQGLRLIYYSQIVNDFQKGDIAEGYSVSREKKESFPLTVTSAQKNPTAFYLCASKDSYTNTGELFFGEGSRLTVL.

The J gene is TRBJ1-1, the V gene TRBV11-3, with a tentative D call TRBD1 (6 bases). CDR3 length: 13 residues. Trimming removed 7 bases from V and 8 bases from J, with 17 bases in between. Germline V CDR1 and CDR2: SGHNT, YENEEA. CDR3 residues: CASIQGSRTEAFF. CDR3 nucleotide sequence: TGTGCCAGCATCCAGGGGTCCCGAACGGAAGCTTTCTTT.

The chain has TRBV19 and TRBJ1-1; 10 bases map to TRBD1. The germline gives CDR1 LNHDA, CDR2 SQIVND (reference sequence). The CDR3 sequence is 15 residues long. Trimming at V came to 7 bases and at J to 0 bases, leaving 5 bases not matched to a gene. CDR3 residues: CASKQTGGMNTEAFF. The DNA for the CDR3 is TGTGCCAGTAAACAGACAGGGGGCATGAACACTGAAGCTTTCTTT. The variable domain in full, with the rest retrieved from reference TRBV19 and TRBJ1-1, is DGGITQSPKYLFRKEGQNVTLSCEQNLNHDAMYWYRQDPGQGLRLIYYSQIVNDFQKGDIAEGYSVSREKKESFPLTVTSAQKNPTAFYLCASKQTGGMNTEAFFGQGTRLTVV.

This clone has a handful of counts. V and J are TRBV7-7 and TRBJ2-2; a weak D match, TRBD2 (6 bases). Germline V gene sequence: CDR1 SSHAT, CDR2 FNYEAQ (reference sequence). The CDR3 totals 14 residues. The CDR3, as DNA: TGTGCTAGCGGTCCGGGCGCGGGGACCGGGGAGCTGTTTTTT. This sequence encodes CASGPGAGTGELFF.

Concerning this clone: The sample holds other DNA sequences that translate to the same CDR3. The chain joins TRBV5-1 to TRBJ1-5, with 8 positions matching TRBD1. CDR1 SGHRS and CDR2 YFSETQ come from the germline V gene. Unmatched junction bases numbered 6, after V lost 4 bases and J lost 3 bases. The CDR3 has 15 amino acids. The CDR3 DNA follows: TGCGCCAGCAGCCTCGGACAGGGTGACAATCAGCCCCAGCATTTT. It specifies CASSLGQGDNQPQHF.